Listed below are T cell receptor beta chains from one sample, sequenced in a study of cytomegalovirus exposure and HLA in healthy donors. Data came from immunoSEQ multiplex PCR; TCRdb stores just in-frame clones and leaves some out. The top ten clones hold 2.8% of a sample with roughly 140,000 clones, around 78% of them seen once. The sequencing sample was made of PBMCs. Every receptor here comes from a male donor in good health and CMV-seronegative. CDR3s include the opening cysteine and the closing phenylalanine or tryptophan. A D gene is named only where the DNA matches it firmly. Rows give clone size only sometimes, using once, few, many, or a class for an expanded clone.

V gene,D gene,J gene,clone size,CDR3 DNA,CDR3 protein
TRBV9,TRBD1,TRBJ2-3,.,TGTGCCAGCAGCGCCGGTCGACAGGGGGGATTTGCAGATACGCAGTATTTT,CASSAGRQGGFADTQYF
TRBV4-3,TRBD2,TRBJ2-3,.,TGCGCCAGCAGCCAAAGTGCGGGGGGTGAAACGGATACGCAGTATTTT,CASSQSAGGETDTQYF
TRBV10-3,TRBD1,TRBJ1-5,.,TGTGCCATCAGTGGGGGACAGGGGGCCGGCAATCAGCCCCAGCATTTT,CAISGGQGAGNQPQHF
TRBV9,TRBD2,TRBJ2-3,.,TGTGCCAGCAGCGTAGAATCGGGGGGGCGGGCAGATACGCAGTATTTT,CASSVESGGRADTQYF
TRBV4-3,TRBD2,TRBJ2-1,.,TGCGCCAGCAGCCAAGAGGGTAGCGGGGGGTCCAATGAGCAGTTCTTC,CASSQEGSGGSNEQFF
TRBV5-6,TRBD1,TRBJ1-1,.,TGTGCCAGCAGCTACGAGAGGGACAGCATGAACACTGAAGCTTTCTTT,CASSYERDSMNTEAFF
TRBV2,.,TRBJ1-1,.,TGTGCCAGCAGTGTGAACATTGAGGGCACTGAAGCTTTCTTT,CASSVNIEGTEAFF
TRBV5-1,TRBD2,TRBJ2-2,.,TGCGCCAGCAGTCCACAGCTGCCCCGGGGGGGCACCGGGGAGCTGTTTTTT,CASSPQLPRGGTGELFF
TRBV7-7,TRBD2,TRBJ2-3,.,TGTGCTAGCAGCTCCGGACTAGCGGGCACAGATACGCAGTATTTT,CASSSGLAGTDTQYF
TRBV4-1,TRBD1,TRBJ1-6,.,TGCGCCAGCAGCCAAGAATGGGACAGGGATAGGGGTTCACCCCTCCACTTT,CASSQEWDRDRGSPLHF
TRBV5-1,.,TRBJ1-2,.,TGCGCCAGCAGCTTGGAGACACCAGGGGATGGCTACACCTTC,CASSLETPGDGYTF
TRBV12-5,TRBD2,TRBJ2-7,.,TGTGCTAGTGGTTTCGGGTCTAGCGGGAGGTACGAGCAGTACTTC,CASGFGSSGRYEQYF
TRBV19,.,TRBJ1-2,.,TGTGCCAGTAGTTTGGGGGCCAGCTATGGCTACACCTTC,CASSLGASYGYTF
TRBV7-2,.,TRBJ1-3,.,TGTGCCAGCAGCTTAGTGGGCAGCCTCTCTGGAAACACCATATATTTT,CASSLVGSLSGNTIYF
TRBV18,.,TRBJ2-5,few,TGTGCCAGCTCACCGGAGGCAGAGACCCAGTACTTC,CASSPEAETQYF
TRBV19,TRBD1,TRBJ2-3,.,TGTGCCAGTAGTTTCTACAGGGGGCACCCCACAGATACGCAGTATTTT,CASSFYRGHPTDTQYF
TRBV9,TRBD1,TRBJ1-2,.,TGTGCCAGCACTCCGGACAGGGGTTATGGCTACACCTTC,CASTPDRGYGYTF
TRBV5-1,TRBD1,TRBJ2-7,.,TGCGCCAGCAGCTTATCCAGGGGGACGTACGAGCAGTACTTC,CASSLSRGTYEQYF
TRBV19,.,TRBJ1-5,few,TGTGCCAGTACCCAAGCCCCAGGGTTTCAGCCCCAGCATTTT,CASTQAPGFQPQHF
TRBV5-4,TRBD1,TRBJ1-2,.,TGTGCCAGCAGCTCCACGGCGGACAGGGGGAACTATGGCTACACCTTC,CASSSTADRGNYGYTF
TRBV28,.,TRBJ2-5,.,TGTGCCAGCAGTTTATTGGACAGATACCAAGAGACCCAGTACTTC,CASSLLDRYQETQYF
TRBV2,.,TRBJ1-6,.,TGTGCCAGCAGTGAAAGCCGGGGAGACTATTCACCCCTCCACTTT,CASSESRGDYSPLHF
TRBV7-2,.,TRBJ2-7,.,TGTGCCAGCAGCTGGACCCAGGGCGGTCAGTACTTC,CASSWTQGGQYF
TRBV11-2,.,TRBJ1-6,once,TGTGCCAGCAGCTTATTAGAGGGCGACAATTCACCCCTCCACTTT,CASSLLEGDNSPLHF
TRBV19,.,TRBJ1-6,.,TGTGCCAGTAGCCGGGTGGGAGGAGAAAGCTCCTATAATTCACCCCTCCACTTT,CASSRVGGESSYNSPLHF
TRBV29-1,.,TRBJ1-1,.,TGCAGCGTTGAAGAACAGGAAGGCACTGAAGCTTTCTTT,CSVEEQEGTEAFF
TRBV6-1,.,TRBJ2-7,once,TGTGCCAGCCCCGGTGAGGGTTCCTACGAGCAGTACTTC,CASPGEGSYEQYF
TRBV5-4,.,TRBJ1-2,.,TGTGCCAGCAGCTTGGATAGGACAGCAGTCTATGGCTACACCTTC,CASSLDRTAVYGYTF
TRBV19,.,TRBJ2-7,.,TGTGCCAGTAGTATTCGCCCCGCGTCCTCCTACGAGCAGTACTTC,CASSIRPASSYEQYF
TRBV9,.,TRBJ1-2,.,TGTGCCAGCAGCCAGTTTTATTCAACCGGCTACACCTTC,CASSQFYSTGYTF
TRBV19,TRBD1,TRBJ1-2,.,TGTGCCAGTAGTATGTTGCCCCGACAGGGGGACTACACCTTC,CASSMLPRQGDYTF
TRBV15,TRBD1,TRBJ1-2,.,TGTGCCACCAGCAGAATAAAGACAGGGGGCGATGGCTACACCTTC,CATSRIKTGGDGYTF
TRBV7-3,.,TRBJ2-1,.,TGTGCCAGCAGCCGCAGGGGTGTTACGTACAATGAGCAGTTCTTC,CASSRRGVTYNEQFF
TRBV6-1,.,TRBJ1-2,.,TGTGCCAGCAGCGAGCAGGGTTCCTATGGCTACACCTTC,CASSEQGSYGYTF
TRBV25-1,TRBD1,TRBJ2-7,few,TGTGCCAGCAGGAAATCAGGGGGCGCAGGCCGATACGAGCAGTACTTC,CASRKSGGAGRYEQYF
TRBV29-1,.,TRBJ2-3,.,TGCAGCGTTAGGAACAGGGTCGCGACAGATACGCAGTATTTT,CSVRNRVATDTQYF
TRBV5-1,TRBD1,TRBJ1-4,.,TGCGCCAGCAGCGGGGGACAGGCGGGTGCTAATGAAAAACTGTTTTTT,CASSGGQAGANEKLFF
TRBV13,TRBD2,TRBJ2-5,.,TGTGCCAGCAGCCCCCAGGGATCCCAGCGGGAGGCCGGAGAGACCCAGTACTTC,CASSPQGSQREAGETQYF
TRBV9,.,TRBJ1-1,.,TGTGCCAGCAGCGAGGCCGGGGGGCAGAGGTTCGACACTGAAGCTTTCTTT,CASSEAGGQRFDTEAFF
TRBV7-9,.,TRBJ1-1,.,TGTGCCAGCAGCTTTGTAGGGGGTCCCATGAACACTGAAGCTTTCTTT,CASSFVGGPMNTEAFF
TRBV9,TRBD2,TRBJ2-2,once,TGTGCCAGCAGCAACGGGAAATATTGGACTAGTAATCAGAACACCGGGGAGCTGTTTTTT,CASSNGKYWTSNQNTGELFF
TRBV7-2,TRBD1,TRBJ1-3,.,TGTGCCAGCAGTATCAGGGGGCACACTGGAAACACCATATATTTT,CASSIRGHTGNTIYF